Detailed here is one TCR beta chain. Its target is not known. This specimen comes from a study of STAT5B mutations in CD4+ large granular lymphocyte leukemia. The CDR3 spans 15 residues. Germline assignment: CDR1 SGHRS and CDR2 YFSETQ. The germline V and J ends were trimmed by 4 bases and 2 bases, with 16 bases remaining between them. Buffy coats from healthy blood donors served as controls. The protocol was immunoSEQ multiplex PCR, while the TCRdb copy is restricted to in-frame clones and leaves out a portion. Of around 25,000 clones listed, 55% to 75% are singletons. The study's findings and limits: CD4-sorted patient repertoires seemed more clonal than healthy CD4+ repertoires.

Material: CD4+ T cells from blood buffy coats. The chain employs TRBV5-1 and TRBJ2-7; no reliable D call. The TCR was taken from a human donor in good health. CDR3 in DNA: TGCGCCAGCAGCCAACCGGCCCCCGGGCCCTACGAGCAGTACTTC. Amino acids: CASSQPAPGPYEQYF.